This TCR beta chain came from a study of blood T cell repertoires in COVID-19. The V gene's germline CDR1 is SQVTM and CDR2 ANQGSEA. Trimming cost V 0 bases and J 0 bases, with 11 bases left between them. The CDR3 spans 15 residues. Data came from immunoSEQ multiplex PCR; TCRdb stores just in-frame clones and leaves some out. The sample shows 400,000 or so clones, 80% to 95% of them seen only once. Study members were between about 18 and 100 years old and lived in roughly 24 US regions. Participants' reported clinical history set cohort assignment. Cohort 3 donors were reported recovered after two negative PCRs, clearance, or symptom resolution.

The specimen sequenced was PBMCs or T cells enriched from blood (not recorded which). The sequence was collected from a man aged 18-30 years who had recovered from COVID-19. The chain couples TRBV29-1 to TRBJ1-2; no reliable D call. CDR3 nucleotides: TGCAGCGTTGAAGATCAGCGAGCAGCTAACTATGGCTACACCTTC. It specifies CSVEDQRAANYGYTF.